The next 30 T cell receptor beta chains were all read from a single sample in a study of blood T cell repertoires in COVID-19. Sequencing was performed with immunoSEQ multiplex PCR; in TCRdb, only in-frame clones are kept and a portion is missing. Counted here are 220,000 or so clones, just under 90% occurring once; the ten biggest clones make up 0.85% to 0.95%. The sequencing sample was made of PBMCs or T cells enriched from blood (not recorded which). Receptor source: a man between 50 and 59 years old who had been exposed to COVID-19.

This rearrangement joins TRBV6-5 to TRBJ2-7, with D perhaps TRBD1 (6 bases). This CDR3 comprises 14 residues. The germline CDR1 and CDR2 sequences are MNHEY and SVGAGI. V was pared by 5 bases and J by 0 bases, with 11 bases between. The CDR3 protein is CASSTHRVSYEQYF. CDR3 nucleotide sequence: TGTGCCAGCAGTACCCACAGGGTCTCCTACGAGCAGTACTTC.

The count of this clone is one. The J gene is TRBJ2-1, the V gene TRBV3-1 (or the pseudogene TRBV3-2); D gene ambiguous. CDR3 length: 15 amino acids. V shed 0 bases and J shed 6 bases, with 12 bases lying between them. Germline-derived CDR1 and CDR2 are LGHDT and YNNKEL (reference sequence). The CDR3 DNA sequence: TGTGCCAGCAGCCAAGATCTTCCTAGAATCAATGAGCAGTTCTTC. It encodes CASSQDLPRINEQFF.

The CDR3 sequence: CATVSSYEQYF. CDR3 in DNA: TGTGCCACCGTCAGCTCCTACGAGCAGTACTTC. The genes are TRBV6-5 and TRBJ2-7; no clear D. Germline V CDR1 and CDR2: MNHEY, SVGAGI. This CDR3 is 11 amino acids long. V dropped 10 bases and J dropped 0 bases, with 7 bases sitting between them.

The gene calls are TRBV7-9 and TRBJ2-5, with D maybe TRBD1 (5 bases). Trimming shortened V by 3 bases and J by 2 bases, and 13 bases separated the two germline ends. Per germline, CDR1 SEHNR and CDR2 FQNEAQ (reference sequence). The CDR3 is 15 residues long. CDR3 nucleotides: TGTGCCAGCAGCTTCGTGCAGGGTGGGCAAGAGACCCAGTACTTC. This translates into CASSFVQGGQETQYF. Based on the CDR3 plus reference TRBV7-9 and TRBJ2-5, the full variable domain is DTGVSQNPRHKITKRGQNVTFRCDPISEHNRLYWYRQTLGQGPEFLTYFQNEAQLEKSRLLSDRFSAERPKGSFSTLEIQRTEQGDSAMYLCASSFVQGGQETQYFGPGTRLLVL.

The V gene is TRBV6-5, the J gene TRBJ1-4; 9 bases are a match to TRBD1. This CDR3 is 15 amino acids long. Germline V lookup: CDR1 MNHEY, CDR2 SVGAGI. V trimming: 1 base; J trimming: 8 bases; junction bases outside the gene matches: 5. CDR3 nucleotides: TGTGCCAGCAGTTACTGGGGGACAGGGATGGAAAAACTGTTTTTT. It is translated as CASSYWGTGMEKLFF.

This clone turned up a few times. The same CDR3 can be traced to other DNA sequences in this sample. The chain uses TRBV7-2 and TRBJ2-3; D unclear. Looked up from germline, CDR1 is SGHTA and CDR2 is FQGNSA. This CDR3 spans 14 amino acids. V was pared by 3 bases and J by 1 base, with 8 bases between. The CDR3 sequence is CASSFGLGTDTQYF. CDR3 DNA: TGTGCCAGCAGCTTTGGTTTAGGCACAGATACGCAGTATTTT.

This clone was seen just once. The rearrangement links TRBV4-1 to TRBJ2-6; no clear D gene. The CDR3 is 14 amino acids. Trimming cost V 1 base and J 1 base, with 2 bases left between them. Germline values: CDR1 MGHRA, CDR2 YSYEKL. CDR3 in amino acids: CASSQVSGANVLTF. CDR3 DNA: TGCGCCAGCAGCCAAGTATCTGGGGCCAACGTCCTGACTTTC.

The CDR3 DNA is TGTGCCAGCAGCTTGGAGGGACAGGGAATCTACGAGCAGTACTTC. Its protein product is CASSLEGQGIYEQYF. The chain uses TRBV5-4 and TRBJ2-7; 9 bases fit TRBD1. There are 15 residues in the CDR3. Per the germline V gene, CDR1 is SGHNT and CDR2 is YYREEE (reference sequence). V lost 0 bases and J lost 3; bases outside the gene matches: 4.

The V gene is TRBV5-4, the J gene TRBJ2-2; maybe TRBD1 (9 bases). CDR1 and CDR2 (germline): SGHNT, YYREEE (reference sequence). Trimming took 4 bases from V and 4 from J, leaving 17 bases between them. This CDR3 is built from 16 residues. CDR3 sequence (DNA): TGTGCCAGCAGCCGGGGGGGACAGGGTGGCACCGGGGAGCTGTTTTTT. Protein product: CASSRGGQGGTGELFF.

This chain uses TRBV27 with TRBJ1-2; TRBD1 agrees at 10 bases. The trim removed 4 bases at V and 8 bases at J, leaving 13 bases unmatched. The CDR3 is 16 amino acids. From germline, CDR1 is MNHEY and CDR2 SMNVEV (reference sequence). The CDR3 coding sequence is TGTGCCAGCAGTTCTCCCTCCGGGACAGGGGATTCAGGCTACACCTTC. Amino acid sequence: CASSSPSGTGDSGYTF.

The V and J genes are TRBV18 and TRBJ1-1; 8 bases map to TRBD1. The CDR3 extends over 13 amino acids. From germline, CDR1 is KGHSH and CDR2 LQKENI. V was clipped by 5 bases and J by 8 bases; unmatched bases: 7. The CDR3 reads CASSAQGAAEAFF. DNA of the CDR3: TGTGCCAGCTCAGCCCAGGGGGCGGCGGAAGCTTTCTTT.

The J gene is TRBJ2-1, the V gene TRBV14; TRBD2 matches 9 bases. V lost 3 bases to trimming and J lost 5 bases; unmatched junction nucleotides: 5. The CDR3 contains 15 residues. CDR1 SGHDN and CDR2 FVKESK come from the germline V gene. Written as DNA, the CDR3 is TGTGCCAGCAGCCAGGTAGCGGGAGTCAACAATGAGCAGTTCTTC. Amino acid sequence: CASSQVAGVNNEQFF.

The V call is TRBV7-9, the J call TRBJ1-5; 7 nucleotides line up with TRBD1. V shed 6 bases and J 5 bases; nucleotides not matched to a gene: 7. Per the germline V gene, CDR1 is SEHNR and CDR2 is FQNEAQ (reference sequence). The CDR3 length is 14 residues. The chain's CDR3 is CASSFTGAHQPQHF. The CDR3 DNA reads TGTGCCAGCAGTTTCACAGGGGCCCATCAGCCCCAGCATTTT.

The J gene is TRBJ2-5, the V gene TRBV4-1; D is unresolved. Germline V gene data show CDR1 as MGHRA and CDR2 as YSYEKL. The ends were cut back, 2 bases at V and 7 bases at J, with 8 bases in the middle. CDR3 length: 12 residues. The CDR3 reads CASSQTRGTQYF. The CDR3 nucleotides are TGCGCCAGCAGCCAAACGCGAGGGACCCAGTACTTC.

CDR3 protein: CASSRDSSPLHF. CDR3 nucleotides: TGTGCCAGCAGCCGTGACAGCTCACCCCTCCACTTT. The V and J genes are TRBV11-3 and TRBJ1-6; D is possibly TRBD1 (5 bases). V was pared by 5 bases and J by 10 bases, with 9 bases between. CDR3 length: 12 residues. CDR1 is SGHNT and CDR2 is YENEEA in the germline V gene.

V and J are TRBV5-1 and TRBJ2-3; 8 bases fit TRBD2. The V gene end was trimmed by 1 base and the J gene end by 3 bases; junction bases not matched to a gene: 13. The germline V gene encodes CDR1 SGHRS and CDR2 YFSETQ. The CDR3 loop spans 18 amino acids. CDR3 sequence (DNA): TGCGCCAGCAGCTTGAGGCCACTACTAGCGGCTGCGACAGATACGCAGTATTTT. Encoded protein: CASSLRPLLAAATDTQYF.

This chain links TRBV10-1 with TRBJ1-1; a weak D match, TRBD1 (5 bases). Deletions cut 4 bases from V and 4 bases from J, with 10 bases between. The CDR3 contains 13 residues. The germline CDR1 and CDR2 sequences are WNHNN and SYGVQD (reference sequence). The CDR3 is CASSAPGSTEAFF. The DNA for the CDR3 is TGCGCCAGCAGTGCCCCAGGGTCCACTGAAGCTTTCTTT.

This clone has a handful of counts. The gene calls are TRBV7-2 and TRBJ2-7; D is possibly TRBD1 (5 bases). V was pared by 1 base and J by 9 bases, with 13 bases between. This CDR3 contains 13 residues. From germline, CDR1 is SGHTA and CDR2 FQGNSA. CDR3 DNA: TGTGCCAGCAGCTTAGGGGGCTTGGTGGCGCAGTACTTC. Translated: CASSLGGLVAQYF.

J is TRBJ1-3 and V is TRBV6-5; 7 nucleotides agree with TRBD1. Germline V gives CDR1 MNHEY, CDR2 SVGAGI. CDR3 length equals 16 residues. Trimming cost V 4 bases and J 0 bases; bases outside gene matches: 6. DNA for the CDR3: TGTGCCAGCAGTTCCCCGGGACAGAGCTCTGGAAACACCATATATTTT. This encodes CASSSPGQSSGNTIYF.

CDR3 DNA: TGTGCCAGCAGCCCGGGACTAGCGGGTTACAATGAGCAGTTCTTC. Translating it yields CASSPGLAGYNEQFF. This chain uses TRBV7-3 with TRBJ2-1; 12 positions match TRBD2. The junction had 3 bases not matched to a gene; V was cut back by 5 bases and J by 4 bases. CDR1 is SGHTA, CDR2 FQGTGA, per germline. The CDR3 spans 15 residues. Full variable domain (outside the CDR3, taken from reference TRBV7-3 and TRBJ2-1): GAGVSQTPSNKVTEKGKYVELRCDPISGHTALYWYRQSLGQGPEFLIYFQGTGAADDSGLPNDRFFAVRPEGSVSTLKIQRTERGDSAVYLCASSPGLAGYNEQFFGPGTRLTVL.

The chain is built from TRBV7-9 and TRBJ2-2, with D maybe TRBD2 (7 bases). This CDR3 has 12 amino acids. CDR1 is SEHNR, CDR2 FQNEAQ, per germline (reference sequence). V shed 10 bases and J shed 6 bases, with 12 bases lying between them. The CDR3 sequence: CATRGGPGELFF. For the CDR3, the DNA is TGTGCCACCCGCGGGGGCCCCGGGGAGCTGTTTTTT.

This chain joins TRBV2 and TRBJ1-2; D is perhaps TRBD1 (5 bases). The CDR3 is 12 amino acids. Between the trimmed V and J ends, which lost 8 bases and 8 bases, there was a span of 15 bases. Per germline, CDR1 SNHLY and CDR2 FYNNEI. The CDR3 coding sequence is TGTGCCAGCGAGCAGGGCGAGCTCGGCTACACCTTC. Translated, it gives CASEQGELGYTF. Full variable domain (outside the CDR3, taken from reference TRBV2 and TRBJ1-2): EPEVTQTPSHQVTQMGQEVILRCVPISNHLYFYWYRQILGQKVEFLVSFYNNEISEKSEIFDDQFSVERPDGSNFTLKIRSTKLEDSAMYFCASEQGELGYTFGSGTRLTVV.

The rearrangement links TRBV5-6 to TRBJ2-5, with 7 bases lining up with TRBD2. From germline, CDR1 is SGHDT and CDR2 YYEEEE. After removal of 5 bases from V and 7 bases from J, the junction contained 8 bases not matched to a gene. The CDR3 extends over 13 amino acids. CDR3 sequence (DNA): TGTGCCAGCAGAACCGGGACTACTCGGACCCAGTACTTC. It translates to CASRTGTTRTQYF.

The gene calls are TRBV10-3 and TRBJ1-6, with D unclear. There are 14 residues in the CDR3. Germline V gene data show CDR1 as ENHRY and CDR2 as SYGVKD. Trimming pared 5 bases from V and 7 bases from J, leaving 12 bases between. CDR3 amino acids: CAISNRDTNSPLHF. The CDR3, as DNA: TGTGCCATCAGTAACCGGGATACGAATTCACCCCTCCACTTT.

J is TRBJ2-5 and V is TRBV12-3 or TRBV12-4; perhaps TRBD1 as D (6 bases). V lost 6 bases and J 4 bases, leaving 12 bases between the germline ends. The CDR3 runs 13 residues. CDR3 DNA sequence: TGTGCCAGCAGCTCGGACAGAGGAGAGACCCAGTACTTC. As protein: CASSSDRGETQYF.

The V and J genes are TRBV5-1 and TRBJ2-2; the D is unclear. CDR1 and CDR2 from the germline V gene are SGHRS and YFSETQ. The CDR3 is made up of 13 amino acids. V was cut by 5 bases and J by 2 bases, with 7 bases left in between. This CDR3 reads CASSWQNTGELFF. CDR3 DNA sequence: TGCGCCAGCAGTTGGCAAAACACCGGGGAGCTGTTTTTT.

The chain employs TRBV19 and TRBJ1-1, with 7 bases matching TRBD1. This CDR3 contains 17 residues. V lost 2 bases, J lost 4 bases, and 13 bases stayed unmatched. Germline V gives CDR1 LNHDA, CDR2 SQIVND (reference sequence). CDR3 DNA sequence: TGTGCCAGTAGTATACGTTTTGGGGCAGGGGGGAGCACTGAAGCTTTCTTT. It codes for CASSIRFGAGGSTEAFF. The full variable domain, its missing parts supplied by reference TRBV19 and TRBJ1-1, is DGGITQSPKYLFRKEGQNVTLSCEQNLNHDAMYWYRQDPGQGLRLIYYSQIVNDFQKGDIAEGYSVSREKKESFPLTVTSAQKNPTAFYLCASSIRFGAGGSTEAFFGQGTRLTVV.

The chain joins TRBV12-3 or TRBV12-4 to TRBJ2-7; 7 nucleotides align to TRBD1. The CDR3 is made up of 13 amino acids. The V and J ends lost 3 bases and 2 bases, in that order; junction bases with no gene match: 1. The CDR3 sequence: CASSLGQPYEQYV. Here the CDR3 DNA reads TGTGCCAGCAGTTTGGGACAGCCCTACGAGCAGTACGTC.

The V gene is TRBV30, the J gene TRBJ1-4; tentative D call: TRBD1 (6 bases). The CDR3 runs to 14 residues. V lost 2 bases and J lost 3, with 10 bases in between. The germline gives CDR1 GTSNPN, CDR2 SVGIG (reference sequence). The CDR3 nucleotides read TGTGCCTGGAGTACAGGGATTCCTAATGAAAAACTGTTTTTT. This sequence encodes CAWSTGIPNEKLFF.

Remarks on this clone: Other nucleotide sequences from this sample produce the same CDR3. This rearrangement joins TRBV5-1 to TRBJ2-5, with TRBD2 matching 10 bases. Unmatched junction bases numbered 2, after V lost 0 bases and J lost 3 bases. Germline assignment: CDR1 SGHRS and CDR2 YFSETQ. This CDR3 is built from 15 residues. The DNA for the CDR3 is TGCGCCAGCAGCTTGGCCGGGACTAGCGAAGAGACCCAGTACTTC. Protein product: CASSLAGTSEETQYF.